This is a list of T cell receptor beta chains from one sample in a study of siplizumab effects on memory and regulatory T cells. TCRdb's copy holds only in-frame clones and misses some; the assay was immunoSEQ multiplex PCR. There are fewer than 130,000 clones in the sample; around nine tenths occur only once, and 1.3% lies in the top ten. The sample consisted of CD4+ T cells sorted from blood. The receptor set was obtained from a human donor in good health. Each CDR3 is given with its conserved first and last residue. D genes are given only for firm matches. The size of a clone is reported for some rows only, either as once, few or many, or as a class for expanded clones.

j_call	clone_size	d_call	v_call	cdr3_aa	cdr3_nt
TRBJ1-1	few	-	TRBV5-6	CASSTRLTWGTEAFF	TGTGCCAGCAGCACCCGCCTCACTTGGGGCACTGAAGCTTTCTTT
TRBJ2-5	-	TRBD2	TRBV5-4	CASSLRLAGGQETQYF	TGTGCCAGCAGCCTCCGACTAGCGGGGGGGCAAGAGACCCAGTACTTC
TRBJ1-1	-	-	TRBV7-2	CASSPRRASEAFF	TGTGCCAGCAGCCCCCGACGGGCCTCTGAAGCTTTCTTT
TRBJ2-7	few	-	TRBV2	CASSRQPAYEQYF	TGTGCCAGCAGCAGACAGCCTGCCTACGAGCAGTACTTC
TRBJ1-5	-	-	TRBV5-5	CASSLKGFDQPQHF	TGTGCCAGCAGCTTGAAGGGATTCGATCAGCCCCAGCATTTT
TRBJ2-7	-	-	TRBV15	CATSRDRNSHSEQYF	TGTGCCACCAGCAGAGATCGGAACAGTCACTCCGAGCAGTACTTC
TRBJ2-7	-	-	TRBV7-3	CASSPRGSGDEQYF	TGTGCCAGCAGCCCCCGGGGTAGCGGTGACGAGCAGTACTTC
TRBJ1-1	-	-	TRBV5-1	CASSLAGGGNTEAFF	TGCGCCAGCAGCTTGGCCGGTGGAGGGAACACTGAAGCTTTCTTT
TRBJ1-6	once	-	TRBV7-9	CASGEQGIVRSPLHF	TGTGCCAGCGGAGAGCAGGGGATAGTGCGTTCACCCCTCCACTTT
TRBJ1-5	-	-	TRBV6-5	CASSTSGTPNQPQHF	TGTGCCAGCAGTACGTCCGGGACACCGAATCAGCCCCAGCATTTT
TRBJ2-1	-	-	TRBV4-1	CASRPTSSSYNEQFF	TGCGCCAGCAGACCGACGTCGAGCTCCTACAATGAGCAGTTCTTC
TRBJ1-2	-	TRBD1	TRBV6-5	CASSYSGQSGYGYTF	TGTGCCAGCAGTTACTCGGGACAGTCGGGCTATGGCTACACCTTC
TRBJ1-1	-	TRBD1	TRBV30	CAWSPAGTANTEAFF	TGTGCCTGGAGCCCGGCCGGGACAGCGAACACTGAAGCTTTCTTT
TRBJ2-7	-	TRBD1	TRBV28	CASSLTGGVDEQYF	TGTGCCAGCAGTCTGACAGGGGGCGTCGACGAGCAGTACTTC
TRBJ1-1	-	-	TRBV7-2	CASSLVTGRVNTEAFF	TGTGCCAGCAGCTTAGTAACGGGCCGGGTGAACACTGAAGCTTTCTTT
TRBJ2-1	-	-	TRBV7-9	CASSLRSGPTNEQFF	TGTGCCAGCAGCTTGCGCTCGGGACCGACAAATGAGCAGTTCTTC